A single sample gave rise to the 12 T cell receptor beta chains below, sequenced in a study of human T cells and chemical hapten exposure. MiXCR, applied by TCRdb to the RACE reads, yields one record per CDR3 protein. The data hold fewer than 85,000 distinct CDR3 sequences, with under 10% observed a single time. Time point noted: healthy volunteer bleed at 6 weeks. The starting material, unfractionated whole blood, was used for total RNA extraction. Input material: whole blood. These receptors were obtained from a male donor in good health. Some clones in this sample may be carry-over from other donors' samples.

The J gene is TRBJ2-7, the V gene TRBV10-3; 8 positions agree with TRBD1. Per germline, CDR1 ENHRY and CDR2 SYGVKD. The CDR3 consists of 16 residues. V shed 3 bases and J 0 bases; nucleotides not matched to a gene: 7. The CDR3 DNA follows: TGTGCCATCAGTGACCCGGGACAGGCGAGCTCCTACGAGCAGTACTTC. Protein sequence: CAISDPGQASSYEQYF.

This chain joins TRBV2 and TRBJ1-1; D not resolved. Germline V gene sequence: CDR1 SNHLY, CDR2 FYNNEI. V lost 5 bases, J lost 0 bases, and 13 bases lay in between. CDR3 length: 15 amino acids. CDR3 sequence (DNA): TGTGCCAGCAGTCCCAGAGGTAGTGTGAACACTGAAGCTTTCTTT. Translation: CASSPRGSVNTEAFF.

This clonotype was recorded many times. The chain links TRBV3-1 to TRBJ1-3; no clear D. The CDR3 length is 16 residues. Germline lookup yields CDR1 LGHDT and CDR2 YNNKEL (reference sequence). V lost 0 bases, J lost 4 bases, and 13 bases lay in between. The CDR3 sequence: CASSQDGRARGNTIYF. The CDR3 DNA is TGTGCCAGCAGCCAAGATGGGAGGGCGAGAGGAAACACCATATATTTT. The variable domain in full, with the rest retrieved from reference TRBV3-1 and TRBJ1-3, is DTAVSQTPKYLVTQMGNDKSIKCEQNLGHDTMYWYKQDSKKFLKIMFSYNNKELIINETVPNRFSPKSPDKAHLNLHINSLELGDSAVYFCASSQDGRARGNTIYFGEGSWLTVV.

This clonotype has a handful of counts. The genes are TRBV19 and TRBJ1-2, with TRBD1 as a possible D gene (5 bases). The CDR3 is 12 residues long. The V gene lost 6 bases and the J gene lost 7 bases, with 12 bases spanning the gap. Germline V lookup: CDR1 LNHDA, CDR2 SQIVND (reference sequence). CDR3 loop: CASRAGTLGYTF. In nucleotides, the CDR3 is TGTGCCAGTAGAGCCGGGACCCTTGGCTACACCTTC.

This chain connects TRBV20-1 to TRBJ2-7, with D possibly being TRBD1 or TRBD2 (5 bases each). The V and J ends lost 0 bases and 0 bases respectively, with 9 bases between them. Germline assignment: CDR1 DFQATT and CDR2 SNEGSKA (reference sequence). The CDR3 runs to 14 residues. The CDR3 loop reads CSARDEGSSYEQYF. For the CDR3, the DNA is TGCAGTGCTAGAGATGAGGGGAGCTCCTACGAGCAGTACTTC.

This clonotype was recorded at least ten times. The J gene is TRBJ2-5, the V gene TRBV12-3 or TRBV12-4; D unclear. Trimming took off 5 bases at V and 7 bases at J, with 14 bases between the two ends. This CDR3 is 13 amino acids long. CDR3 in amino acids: CASSQDRVGTQYF. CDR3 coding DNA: TGTGCCAGCAGTCAGGACCGAGTGGGGACCCAGTACTTC.

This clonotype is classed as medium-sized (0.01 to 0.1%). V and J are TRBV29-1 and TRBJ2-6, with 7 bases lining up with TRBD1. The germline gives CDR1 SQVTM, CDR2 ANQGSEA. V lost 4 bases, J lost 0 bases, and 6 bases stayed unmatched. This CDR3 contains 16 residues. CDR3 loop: CSVGTGAPSGANVLTF. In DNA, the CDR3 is TGCAGCGTTGGCACAGGGGCCCCCTCTGGGGCCAACGTCCTGACTTTC.

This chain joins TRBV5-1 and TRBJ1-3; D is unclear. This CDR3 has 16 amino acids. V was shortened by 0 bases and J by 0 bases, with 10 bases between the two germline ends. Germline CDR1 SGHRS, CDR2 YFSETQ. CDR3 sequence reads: CASSLDTIGSGNTIYF. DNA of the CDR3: TGCGCCAGCAGCTTGGACACTATAGGCTCTGGAAACACCATATATTTT.

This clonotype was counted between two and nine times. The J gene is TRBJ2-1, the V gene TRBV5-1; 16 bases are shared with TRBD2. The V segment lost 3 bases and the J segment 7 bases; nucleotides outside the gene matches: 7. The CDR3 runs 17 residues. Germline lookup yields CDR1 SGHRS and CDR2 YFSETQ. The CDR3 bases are TGCGCCAGCAGCTCTGGGACTAGCGGGGGGGCGTTGAATGAGCAGTTCTTC. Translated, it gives CASSSGTSGGALNEQFF.

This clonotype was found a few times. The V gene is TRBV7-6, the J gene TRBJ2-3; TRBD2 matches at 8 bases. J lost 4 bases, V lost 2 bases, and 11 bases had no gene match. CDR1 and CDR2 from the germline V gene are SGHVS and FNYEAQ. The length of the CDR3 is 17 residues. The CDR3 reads CASSLLGLGGAADTQYF. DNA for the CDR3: TGTGCCAGCAGCTTACTGGGTCTCGGGGGGGCCGCAGATACGCAGTATTTT.

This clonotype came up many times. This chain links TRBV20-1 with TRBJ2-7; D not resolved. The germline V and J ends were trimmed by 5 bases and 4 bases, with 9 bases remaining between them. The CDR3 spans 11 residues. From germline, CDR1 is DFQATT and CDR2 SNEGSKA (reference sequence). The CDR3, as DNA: TGCAGTGCTGTCGATCCTTACGAGCAGTACTTC. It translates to CSAVDPYEQYF.

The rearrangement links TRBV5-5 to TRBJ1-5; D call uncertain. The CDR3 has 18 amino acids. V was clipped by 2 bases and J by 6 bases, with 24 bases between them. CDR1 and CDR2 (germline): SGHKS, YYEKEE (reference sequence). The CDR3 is CASSFWPQISGLFQPQHF. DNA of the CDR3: TGTGCCAGCAGCTTTTGGCCCCAGATCTCCGGATTATTTCAGCCCCAGCATTTT. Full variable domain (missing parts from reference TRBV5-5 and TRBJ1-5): DAGVTQSPTHLIKTRGQQVTLRCSPISGHKSVSWYQQVLGQGPQFIFQYYEKEERGRGNFPDRFSARQFPNYSSELNVNALLLGDSALYLCASSFWPQISGLFQPQHFGDGTRLSIL.